This TCR beta chain was found in a study of beta chain features in type 1 diabetes. TCRB transcripts that were expressed got sequenced, as all of the isolated RNA had been reverse transcribed. Clones were sequenced by immunoSEQ multiplex PCR, and TCRdb holds only the in-frame ones, with some missing. The table lists some 360,000 clones, about 19% of them singletons. Each of the CD4+ naive, central memory, regulatory and stem cell-like memory populations was sorted via CD45RO/CCR7/CD25/CD127/CD95/CD27. The receptor was derived from a woman between 18 and 30 years old in good health. Source material: naive CD4+ T cells from blood.

CDR3 bases: TGTGCCAGCAGCTTGACCGGGACTAAGCCCTACGAGCAGTACTTC. Translation gives CASSLTGTKPYEQYF. This rearrangement joins TRBV5-4 to TRBJ2-7, with TRBD2 matching 7 bases. Unmatched junction bases numbered 6, after V lost 1 base and J lost 2 bases. The CDR3 sequence is 15 residues long. CDR1 and CDR2 (germline): SGHNT, YYREEE (reference sequence).